The T cell receptor (beta chain) under discussion was sequenced for a study of blood T cells in healthy people across ages (dated by TCRdb to 2013 to 2016). Some background on the complete study: In model experiments, roughly one uniquely barcoded TCR beta cDNA molecule per two T cells was captured by template switching. Donors were grouped into four age groups: young (average approximately 15 years), middle-aged (about 38), aged (around 62) and long-lived (over 80). Two additional independent replicas of 1 million unique cDNA reads from the same blood draw were analyzed for two donors (one aged 18 to 30 and one aged 80 or older). To track age-related changes in TCR beta repertoire diversity, the study relied on deep sequencing normalized with unique cDNA molecular identifiers. Overall results and qualifications from the work: Donor CMV infection status was unknown, potentially confounding age-related changes in expanded clonotypes. Because profiling used bulk unsorted PBMCs, naive and antigen-experienced compartments could not be compared conclusively. As age increased, observed TCR beta diversity per million T cells dropped in a roughly linear way, and a significant reduction was already evident by age 40. A strong correlation was found between observed TCR beta diversity and the percentage of naive T cells measured by flow cytometry. Compared with the aged group, the long-lived group had more naive CD4+ T cells, fewer expanded clones and increased TCR diversity, suggesting age selection. Estimates of total diversity based on one million sequenced T cells were considered lower bounds and underestimates.

On this clonotype itself: Its specific antigen is unknown. No base quality values were provided; no much bigger clone lies one nucleotide off.

The CDR3 numbers 16 residues from cysteine through phenylalanine. The read is trimmed to its CDR3 DNA, 48 bases read in frame from base 1. The germline V gene sets CDR1 to SGDLS and CDR2 to YYNGEE. Trimming removed 0 bases from V and 7 bases from J; the gene matches leave 12 bases unexplained. Preparation of the library involved 5' RACE. Sequenced using an Illumina HiSeq 2500. The second PCR ran for about 6 to 12 cycles and used a J-beta primer mix along with a sample-barcoded 5' primer. A unique molecular identifier was introduced onto each TCR beta cDNA molecule by a template-switch 5' adaptor carrying 12 random nucleotides. Each sample yielded at least 2.5 million CDR3-containing paired-end reads. The Mint cDNA synthesis kit, primed by a TRBC-specific oligonucleotide, was used to synthesize first-strand cDNA from all RNA. Following uracil-DNA glycosylase treatment, a first 18-cycle PCR with universal primers M1SS and BC2_uni_R was performed on all cDNA. For the original study's pipeline: Normalization of each sample was performed by random selection of 1 million high-quality reads, each carrying a distinct molecular identifier. Instead of being binned into consensus sequences, reads that shared molecular identifiers were thrown out. MiTCR, set to a Q25 quality threshold and the strictest error-elimination algorithm, was used for CDR3 identification, clonotype clustering and error correction. Lower-bound total TCR beta diversity was estimated with a nonparametric unseen species model using Euler transformation. TCRdb's own reprocessing of the public reads used fastp at Q25 and MiXCR and kept productive beta chains. For every CDR3 protein sequence, its rows merge into one entry that carries the most common genes and DNA. TCRdb, rather than the study authors, made the V and J calls. Here the sample has over 450,000 distinct CDR3 sequences; nearly 25% occur a single time. The ten largest clones represent 8.7% of the sample.

Systemically healthy Caucasian individuals from Russia, 35 to 50 in total and aged roughly 6 to 90 years, were included as donors. Each donor gave ten milliliters of peripheral blood, collected into EDTA-treated Vacutainer tubes. Ficoll-Paque density-gradient centrifugation was used to isolate PBMCs, with at least 7 million per sample. Total RNA, at least 6 micrograms per sample, was extracted from PBMCs with Trizol reagent. For every donor, an aliquot of PBMCs went through flow cytometry to measure the percentages of naive CD45RAhigh/CD27high T cells. In addition, the sample was reused for a study of T cells of mothers and their children. In that second paper, the authors write: The donors were nine systemically healthy Caucasian individuals, made up of three mothers and their six children. cDNA synthesis consumed the entire amount of extracted RNA, loaded at approximately 1.5 ug RNA in each 15 ul reaction. Sample barcodes and 2-4 random nucleotides were added via the M1S primer in the second PCR. Each mother yielded over 8 million TCR beta CDR3 reads and each child 2.5 million to 3.5 million reads. In both related and unrelated pairs, thymic selection shapes the output of TCR recombination in a similar way, with inherited differences having only a minor effect. Related mother-child pairs always showed normalized repertoire overlap that was slightly higher than in unrelated mother-child pairs, though the difference was never significant. Persistent microchimeric T cell clones were not detected, at a sensitivity of approximately 100 clones per million clonotypes. To look for features that set related mother-child pairs apart from unrelated individuals, the researchers ran deep NGS to compare the TCR beta repertoires of mothers and children. Mothers averaged about 40 +/- 4 years of age and children averaged roughly 12 +/- 4 years. After adapter ligation was performed with NEBNext reagents, the libraries were sequenced on an Illumina HiSeq 2000 with 100+100 nt paired-end reads. Mother and child libraries were prepared a month apart and sequenced in separate runs to prevent cross-contamination. For each donor, between about 500,000 and 2,200,000 distinct TCR beta clonotypes were identified. Naive TCR beta clonotypes were estimated from low-frequency clonotypes matched to each donor's FACS-determined naive share, without sorting.

The chain was built from TRBV9 and TRBJ1-2; TRBD1 agrees with 7 junctional bases. The receptor was isolated from a boy aged 10-17 years in good health. The source material was blood. The CDR3 reads CASSVEGRGLNAGYTF. The DNA sequence is TGTGCCAGCAGCGTAGAAGGAAGGGGGCTTAATGCTGGCTACACCTTC.